These 23 T cell receptor beta chains share one sample of origin, sequenced in a study of cytotoxic CD8 clonotypes in ibrutinib-treated CLL. Method: immunoSEQ multiplex PCR; TCRdb's copy keeps in-frame clones and lacks some. Altogether around 300,000 clones are present, just under 80% being singletons, with the ten largest covering approximately 7%. The starting material was PBMCs, obtained before ibrutinib treatment. All receptors come from a human donor with chronic lymphocytic leukemia.

The chain joins TRBV5-1 to TRBJ2-5; D is ambiguous. Germline V gene sequence: CDR1 SGHRS, CDR2 YFSETQ. V was clipped by 2 bases and J by 2 bases, with 7 bases between them. The CDR3 extends over 13 amino acids. This chain's CDR3 is CASSFRAQETQYF. The DNA for the CDR3 is TGCGCCAGCAGCTTCCGCGCGCAAGAGACCCAGTACTTC. Drawing the rest from reference TRBV5-1 and TRBJ2-5, the complete variable domain is KAGVTQTPRYLIKTRGQQVTLSCSPISGHRSVSWYQQTPGQGLQFLFEYFSETQRNKGNFPGRFSGRQFSNSRSEMNVSTLELGDSALYLCASSFRAQETQYFGPGTRLLVL.

The genes are TRBV15 and TRBJ1-5, with D possibly matching TRBD1 (6 bases). Germline values: CDR1 LNHNV, CDR2 YYDKDF (reference sequence). The CDR3 has 15 amino acids. The V end was cut by 3 bases, the J end by 4 bases, with 13 bases between. CDR3 in amino acids: CATSSQITGNQPQHF. CDR3 nucleotide sequence: TGTGCCACCAGCAGTCAGATCACAGGGAATCAGCCCCAGCATTTT. Full variable domain (missing parts from reference TRBV15 and TRBJ1-5): DAMVIQNPRYQVTQFGKPVTLSCSQTLNHNVMYWYQQKSSQAPKLLFHYYDKDFNNEADTPDNFQSRRPNTSFCFLDIRSPGLGDTAMYLCATSSQITGNQPQHFGDGTRLSIL.

The chain is built from TRBV2 and TRBJ2-1, with D perhaps TRBD2 (5 bases). Between the trimmed V and J ends, which lost 6 bases and 6 bases, there was a span of 9 bases. CDR3 length: 12 residues. Germline V gene data show CDR1 as SNHLY and CDR2 as FYNNEI. The CDR3 protein is CASSLGLNEQFF. CDR3 DNA: TGTGCCAGCAGCCTCGGACTCAATGAGCAGTTCTTC. The variable domain in full, completed from reference TRBV2 and TRBJ2-1, reads EPEVTQTPSHQVTQMGQEVILRCVPISNHLYFYWYRQILGQKVEFLVSFYNNEISEKSEIFDDQFSVERPDGSNFTLKIRSTKLEDSAMYFCASSLGLNEQFFGPGTRLTVL.

V is TRBV7-2 and J is TRBJ2-5; 9 nucleotides align to TRBD2. This CDR3 has 16 residues. Trimming cost V 0 bases and J 1 base; bases outside gene matches: 3. Per the germline V gene, CDR1 is SGHTA and CDR2 is FQGNSA. The CDR3 bases are TGTGCCAGCAGCTTAGCTAGCGGGAGAACCCAAGAGACCCAGTACTTC. Its translation is CASSLASGRTQETQYF.

The genes are TRBV5-1 and TRBJ1-1; D might be TRBD1 (6 bases). Trimming took off 4 bases at V and 7 bases at J, with 14 bases between the two ends. From germline, CDR1 is SGHRS and CDR2 YFSETQ. This CDR3 comprises 13 residues. CDR3 in amino acids: CASSPWTDNEAFF. The CDR3 DNA is TGCGCCAGCAGCCCTTGGACAGATAATGAAGCTTTCTTT.

This chain joins TRBV15 and TRBJ2-5, with 11 bases lining up with TRBD2. V shed 1 base and J 5 bases; nucleotides not matched to a gene: 15. Germline V lookup: CDR1 LNHNV, CDR2 YYDKDF (reference sequence). The CDR3 contains 19 residues. CDR3 loop: CATSRGRLAGGVVRETQYF. The DNA for the CDR3 is TGTGCCACCAGCAGAGGTAGGCTAGCGGGAGGAGTTGTTCGGGAGACCCAGTACTTC.

V is TRBV27 and J is TRBJ2-1, with a possible D match to TRBD2 (7 bases). Looked up from germline, CDR1 is MNHEY and CDR2 is SMNVEV (reference sequence). V lost 6 bases and J lost 8, with 17 bases in between. CDR3 length: 14 amino acids. DNA of the CDR3: TGTGCCAGCAGCCCTCATAGGGGGGGCGATGAGCAGTTCTTC. Residues: CASSPHRGGDEQFF.

The chain carries TRBV9 and TRBJ1-5; D not resolved. The CDR3 extends over 15 amino acids. V shed 0 bases and J shed 7 bases, with 14 bases lying between them. Looked up from germline, CDR1 is SGDLS and CDR2 is YYNGEE. CDR3 sequence: CASSVEGNGRQPQHF. The CDR3 coding sequence is TGTGCCAGCAGCGTAGAAGGAAATGGGCGGCAGCCCCAGCATTTT.

The chain recombines TRBV7-2 with TRBJ1-5; D call uncertain. Germline assignment: CDR1 SGHTA and CDR2 FQGNSA. V shed 1 base and J shed 5 bases, with 6 bases lying between them. This CDR3 region has 13 residues. For the CDR3, the DNA is TGTGCCAGCAGCTTAGACGAGGATCAGCCCCAGCATTTT. Its protein is CASSLDEDQPQHF.

The chain recombines TRBV2 with TRBJ2-2, with 9 positions matching TRBD2. The CDR3 is 16 amino acids. Trimming took 4 bases from V and 0 from J; bases not matched to a gene: 3. In germline, CDR1 is SNHLY, CDR2 FYNNEI. The CDR3 protein is CASSGLAGTNTGELFF. The CDR3 nucleotides read TGTGCCAGCAGTGGGCTAGCGGGAACGAACACCGGGGAGCTGTTTTTT. Based on the CDR3 plus reference TRBV2 and TRBJ2-2, the full variable domain is EPEVTQTPSHQVTQMGQEVILRCVPISNHLYFYWYRQILGQKVEFLVSFYNNEISEKSEIFDDQFSVERPDGSNFTLKIRSTKLEDSAMYFCASSGLAGTNTGELFFGEGSRLTVL.

The chain employs TRBV30 and TRBJ2-7; D may be TRBD2 (5 bases). The V end was cut by 5 bases, the J end by 4 bases, with 12 bases between. The CDR3 covers 12 residues. Germline V gene lookup returns CDR1 GTSNPN and CDR2 SVGIG (reference sequence). The CDR3, as DNA: TGTGCCTGGGGTATGGGAGTATACGAGCAGTACTTC. It yields the protein CAWGMGVYEQYF.

The chain employs TRBV6-6 and TRBJ1-1; D gene unclear. The V and J ends lost 2 bases and 1 base respectively, with 8 bases between them. Germline V gene data show CDR1 as MNHNY and CDR2 as SVGAGI (reference sequence). The length of the CDR3 is 14 residues. Here the CDR3 reads CASSYGPANTEAFF. The CDR3 DNA sequence: TGTGCCAGCAGTTACGGGCCAGCGAACACTGAAGCTTTCTTT.

The J gene is TRBJ1-1, the V gene TRBV5-1, with D tentatively TRBD1 (5 bases). V lost 6 bases to trimming and J lost 2 bases, with 14 bases between them. The V gene's germline CDR1 is SGHRS and CDR2 YFSETQ. The CDR3 consists of 14 residues. This chain's CDR3 is CASNIYDSNTEAFF. In DNA, the CDR3 is TGCGCCAGCAACATCTATGACAGTAACACTGAAGCTTTCTTT.

The chain recombines TRBV5-1 with TRBJ2-3; 12 bases are shared with TRBD2. Trimming at V came to 5 bases and at J to 0 bases, leaving 4 bases not matched to a gene. The germline V gene has CDR1 SGHRS and CDR2 YFSETQ. The CDR3 covers 16 residues. This CDR3 reads CASRPGTSGSTDTQYF. The CDR3 bases are TGCGCCAGCAGACCAGGGACTAGCGGGAGCACAGATACGCAGTATTTT.

The chain couples TRBV6-5 to TRBJ1-1; weak D call: TRBD1 (5 bases). V lost 6 bases to trimming and J lost 4 bases, with 15 bases between them. The CDR3 runs to 14 residues. Looked up from germline, CDR1 is MNHEY and CDR2 is SVGAGI. CDR3 nucleotides: TGTGCCAGCAGCTGGGGAGGGGTGACCACTGAAGCTTTCTTT. This translates into CASSWGGVTTEAFF.

The chain uses TRBV30 and TRBJ2-7; 7 positions agree with TRBD2. Germline V CDR1 and CDR2: GTSNPN, SVGIG (reference sequence). The J segment lost 0 bases and the V segment lost 4 bases, leaving 0 bases of the junction unmatched. The CDR3 runs to 12 residues. The CDR3 protein is CAWKRDSYEQYF. The CDR3 DNA reads as TGTGCCTGGAAGCGGGACTCCTACGAGCAGTACTTC.

The CDR3 sequence: CASCVRGKDQPQHF. The CDR3 DNA is TGTGCCAGCTGCGTCAGGGGGAAAGATCAGCCCCAGCATTTT. This chain connects TRBV18 to TRBJ1-5, with 7 bases aligning to TRBD1. The CDR3 is made up of 14 amino acids. In germline, CDR1 is KGHSH, CDR2 LQKENI. V was pared by 7 bases and J by 5 bases, with 8 bases of the junction left unmatched.

The rearrangement uses TRBV5-4 and TRBJ2-1; TRBD1 might be the D (6 bases). From germline, CDR1 is SGHNT and CDR2 YYREEE (reference sequence). The CDR3 sequence is 15 residues long. V lost 3 bases to trimming and J lost 4 bases, with 14 bases between them. As DNA, the CDR3 is TGTGCCAGCAGCTCGGACAGTCGGGGTTACAATGAGCAGTTCTTC. Its translation: CASSSDSRGYNEQFF. The variable domain in full, with the rest retrieved from reference TRBV5-4 and TRBJ2-1, is ETGVTQSPTHLIKTRGQQVTLRCSSQSGHNTVSWYQQALGQGPQFIFQYYREEENGRGNFPPRFSGLQFPNYSSELNVNALELDDSALYLCASSSDSRGYNEQFFGPGTRLTVL.

V and J are TRBV6-4 and TRBJ1-2; D may be TRBD1 (6 bases). The CDR3 contains 16 residues. Trimming pared 0 bases from V and 8 bases from J, leaving 19 bases between. CDR1 and CDR2 from the germline V gene are MRHNA and SNTAGT. The CDR3, as DNA: TGTGCCAGCAGTGACTCGACGACAGGTTCGGGGCGAGGCTACACCTTC. Its protein product is CASSDSTTGSGRGYTF.

The chain employs TRBV7-3 and TRBJ2-3, with a tentative D call TRBD2 (6 bases). CDR1 SGHTA and CDR2 FQGTGA come from the germline V gene. The CDR3 is 15 residues long. Trimming removed 1 base at V and 0 bases at J, with 8 bases between. In DNA, the CDR3 is TGTGCCAGCAGCTTAATCGGGACTAGCACAGATACGCAGTATTTT. Its protein product is CASSLIGTSTDTQYF.

The J gene is TRBJ1-2, the V gene TRBV5-1, with a tentative D call TRBD1 (6 bases). Trimming shortened V by 4 bases and J by 5 bases, and 18 bases separated the two germline ends. From germline, CDR1 is SGHRS and CDR2 YFSETQ. This CDR3 contains 15 residues. In DNA form, the CDR3 reads TGCGCCAGCAGCATCGGACAGAGAAGCGAATATGGCTACACCTTC. It specifies CASSIGQRSEYGYTF.

This chain connects TRBV7-3 to TRBJ2-7; 11 positions agree with TRBD2. Germline V gene lookup returns CDR1 SGHTA and CDR2 FQGTGA. V lost 5 bases, J lost 2 bases, and 2 bases stayed unmatched. This CDR3 is built from 14 residues. CDR3 residues: CASSILAGAYEQYF. CDR3 DNA: TGTGCCAGCAGCATACTAGCGGGAGCCTACGAGCAGTACTTC.

V and J are TRBV5-5 and TRBJ1-1, with D uncertain. The germline V gene has CDR1 SGHKS and CDR2 YYEKEE (reference sequence). Trimming removed 0 bases from V and 5 bases from J, with 8 bases in between. There are 13 residues in the CDR3. CDR3 nucleotide sequence: TGTGCCAGCAGCTTGGGAGGGCCAACTGAAGCTTTCTTT. Its translation is CASSLGGPTEAFF.